One and the same sample provided the 31 T cell receptor beta chains below, sequenced in a study of shared T cell receptors in the human thymus. Method: immunoSEQ multiplex PCR; TCRdb's copy keeps in-frame clones and lacks some. The top ten clones hold approximately 0.011% of a sample with hundreds of thousands of clones, 88% of them seen once. Another study also made use of these data, one on human thymus T cells.

The sequenced material came from thymocytes. These receptors all come from a boy under three years old with a congenital heart defect.

The chain links TRBV7-6 to TRBJ2-7; tentatively, D is TRBD2 (6 bases). Trimming pared 2 bases from V and 0 bases from J, leaving 14 bases between. The germline CDR1 and CDR2 sequences are SGHVS and FNYEAQ. The CDR3 totals 16 residues. The CDR3 DNA sequence: TGTGCCAGCAGCTTAACAGCGACCGGGAGCTCCTACGAGCAGTACTTC. It translates to CASSLTATGSSYEQYF.

This chain links TRBV11-2 with TRBJ1-2; D is undetermined. Trimming left V 3 bases short and J 4 bases short, with 18 bases between. The length of the CDR3 is 16 residues. The germline V gene has CDR1 SGHAT and CDR2 FQNNGV. CDR3 residues: CASSFSPRLPLYGYTF. CDR3 bases: TGTGCCAGCAGCTTTTCCCCCAGGCTCCCTCTCTATGGCTACACCTTC.

This clone has only one observation. The chain couples TRBV30 to TRBJ1-1; possibly TRBD1 for D (5 bases). V was shortened by 7 bases and J by 4 bases, with 13 bases between the two germline ends. Per germline, CDR1 GTSNPN and CDR2 SVGIG (reference sequence). The length of the CDR3 is 12 residues. The CDR3 DNA follows: TGTGCCTACTCGGACGGGGGCACTGAAGCTTTCTTT. The encoded protein is CAYSDGGTEAFF.

This rearrangement joins TRBV19 to TRBJ2-3, with TRBD2 as a possible D gene (6 bases). The CDR3 has 16 residues. V was trimmed by 5 bases and J by 0 bases, leaving 15 bases between them. Germline loops: CDR1 LNHDA, CDR2 SQIVND (reference sequence). In DNA form, the CDR3 reads TGTGCCAGTAGTCCCCCGGACTACTCTAGCACAGATACGCAGTATTTT. This sequence encodes CASSPPDYSSTDTQYF.

The rearrangement uses TRBV6-5 and TRBJ1-3, with D unclear. Germline assignment: CDR1 MNHEY and CDR2 SVGAGI. CDR3 size: 15 residues. The V gene lost 0 bases and the J gene lost 3 bases, with 9 bases spanning the gap. CDR3 amino acids: CASSYSSVYGNTIYF. CDR3 in DNA: TGTGCCAGCAGTTACTCTTCAGTATATGGAAACACCATATATTTT.

This chain links TRBV2 with TRBJ2-5; possibly TRBD2 for D (6 bases). CDR1 is SNHLY and CDR2 is FYNNEI in the germline V gene. Between the trimmed V and J ends, which lost 6 bases and 1 base, there was a span of 15 bases. The CDR3 has 15 residues. The CDR3 loop reads CASRPKGTGQETQYF. In nucleotides, the CDR3 is TGTGCCAGCAGGCCCAAAGGGACTGGCCAAGAGACCCAGTACTTC.

The chain employs TRBV4-1 and TRBJ2-7; 10 nucleotides agree with TRBD1. The CDR3 sequence is 13 residues long. CDR1 is MGHRA, CDR2 YSYEKL, per germline. The V segment lost 4 bases and the J segment 4 bases; nucleotides outside the gene matches: 1. This CDR3 is CASSPDRGYEQYF. CDR3 coding DNA: TGCGCCAGCAGCCCGGACAGGGGGTACGAGCAGTACTTC.

The chain links TRBV28 to TRBJ1-5, with D possibly being TRBD1 (6 bases). This CDR3 has 18 amino acids. The germline V gene has CDR1 MDHEN and CDR2 SYDVKM. V was clipped by 6 bases and J by 0 bases, with 21 bases between them. The CDR3 here is CASSPPSRGGYSNQPQHF. The CDR3 DNA reads TGTGCCAGCAGCCCCCCGAGCAGGGGTGGTTATAGCAATCAGCCCCAGCATTTT.

This clone was recorded a few times. The rearrangement links TRBV6-5 to TRBJ2-1; possible D gene TRBD2, 6 bases. Per the germline V gene, CDR1 is MNHEY and CDR2 is SVGAGI. Trimming shortened V by 6 bases and J by 4 bases, and 13 bases separated the two germline ends. The CDR3 has 14 amino acids. This CDR3 reads CASSSWTTYNEQFF. CDR3 nucleotides: TGTGCCAGCAGCTCCTGGACTACTTACAATGAGCAGTTCTTC.

The V and J genes are TRBV30 and TRBJ2-3, with 12 bases matching TRBD1. Germline CDR1 is GTSNPN and CDR2 is SVGIG (reference sequence). The CDR3 has 23 residues. V lost 0 bases, J lost 6 bases, and 28 bases stayed unmatched. Here the CDR3 DNA reads TGTGCCTGGAGTGTACGTTTTGAGGGACAGGGGGCGTGTGGACGGGACCCAAGGGATACGCAGTATTTT. Encoded protein: CAWSVRFEGQGACGRDPRDTQYF.

This chain uses TRBV4-3 with TRBJ2-1, with 9 bases identical to TRBD2. CDR3 length: 16 amino acids. Looked up from germline, CDR1 is LGHNA and CDR2 is YSLEER. With V trimmed by 2 bases and J by 7 bases, 9 bases remained unmatched. CDR3 in amino acids: CASSQLAGSMLNEQFF. The CDR3 bases are TGCGCCAGCAGCCAACTAGCGGGGAGTATGCTGAATGAGCAGTTCTTC.

This rearrangement joins TRBV6-5 to TRBJ2-2; 11 bases fit TRBD2. This CDR3 has 15 amino acids. Germline V gene sequence: CDR1 MNHEY, CDR2 SVGAGI. V lost 9 bases, J lost 6 bases, and 9 bases stayed unmatched. The CDR3 loop is CASSPTSGNAGELFF. The CDR3 DNA follows: TGTGCCAGTTCACCGACTAGCGGGAATGCCGGGGAGCTGTTTTTT.

CDR3 amino acids: CASSQDRYAGGYQETQYF. CDR3 sequence (DNA): TGTGCCAGCAGCCAAGATCGGTATGCGGGGGGGTACCAAGAGACCCAGTACTTC. The V gene is TRBV14, the J gene TRBJ2-5; 9 nucleotides align to TRBD2. V gave up 0 bases and J gave up 0 bases; unmatched junction bases: 8. The CDR3 has 18 residues. From germline, CDR1 is SGHDN and CDR2 FVKESK.

The chain is built from TRBV18 and TRBJ2-2, with no clear D. The CDR3 is 15 amino acids. Trimming pared 4 bases from V and 5 bases from J, leaving 14 bases between. The V gene's germline CDR1 is KGHSH and CDR2 LQKENI. The CDR3 reads CASSHTGGETGELFF. Written as DNA, the CDR3 is TGTGCCAGCTCACACACCGGCGGCGAGACCGGGGAGCTGTTTTTT.

The CDR3 bases are TGTGCCAGCAGCACCGACGGGTACGAGCAGTACTTC. Translating gives CASSTDGYEQYF. J is TRBJ2-7 and V is TRBV6-5; D gene ambiguous. V lost 6 bases to trimming and J lost 4 bases, with 10 bases between them. This CDR3 has 12 amino acids. Germline V gene lookup returns CDR1 MNHEY and CDR2 SVGAGI.

Worth noting for this clone: Other DNA sequences in this sample translate to the same CDR3. The chain links TRBV28 to TRBJ2-1; 11 bases fit TRBD2. CDR1 and CDR2 (germline): MDHEN, SYDVKM. The CDR3 extends over 13 amino acids. V was pared by 6 bases and J by 10 bases, with 5 bases of the junction left unmatched. The chain's CDR3 is CASRLAGVGEQFF. The DNA for the CDR3 is TGTGCCAGCAGACTAGCGGGAGTGGGAGAGCAGTTCTTC.

The chain joins TRBV11-3 to TRBJ2-1; 8 bases align to TRBD1. V shed 1 base and J 12 bases; nucleotides not matched to a gene: 5. The CDR3 loop spans 13 amino acids. Germline CDR1 is SGHNT and CDR2 is YENEEA. The CDR3 DNA reads as TGTGCCAGCAGCTTAGCAACCGGGACAGGGCAGTTCTTC. Translating gives CASSLATGTGQFF.

The rearrangement uses TRBV6-1 and TRBJ1-4, with TRBD1 matching 9 bases. Germline trimming cut 4 bases from V and 6 bases from J; bases unmatched to any gene: 18. Germline values: CDR1 MNHNS, CDR2 SASEGT. The CDR3 spans 19 residues. CDR3 amino acids: CASSGSDRGGFVGYEKLFF. The CDR3 nucleotides are TGTGCCAGCAGTGGTTCGGACAGGGGAGGGTTCGTGGGGTATGAAAAACTGTTTTTT.

The chain carries TRBV29-1 and TRBJ2-5; D is possibly TRBD1 (6 bases). V was cut by 7 bases and J by 0 bases, with 18 bases left in between. Germline CDR1 SQVTM, CDR2 ANQGSEA. The length of the CDR3 is 15 residues. Here the CDR3 DNA reads TGCAGCGCCTCGTGGGGGCGGAGCAACCAAGAGACCCAGTACTTC. It yields the protein CSASWGRSNQETQYF.

The rearrangement uses TRBV19 and TRBJ2-7, with TRBD1 as a possible D gene (5 bases). Germline CDR1 LNHDA, CDR2 SQIVND (reference sequence). This CDR3 comprises 13 residues. Trimming removed 6 bases from V and 5 bases from J, with 14 bases in between. CDR3 sequence: CASSQAGKHEQYF. The CDR3 DNA sequence: TGTGCCAGTAGCCAGGCAGGGAAGCACGAGCAGTACTTC.

The chain has TRBV27 and TRBJ2-2, with a weak D call TRBD2 (7 bases). This CDR3 is 17 amino acids long. The V and J ends lost 3 bases and 3 bases respectively, with 17 bases between them. The germline gives CDR1 MNHEY, CDR2 SMNVEV (reference sequence). The CDR3 loop is CASSFSRGLPYTGELFF. As DNA, the CDR3 is TGTGCCAGCAGTTTCTCCAGGGGACTACCATACACCGGGGAGCTGTTTTTT.

The chain uses TRBV10-1 and TRBJ2-7; D is possibly TRBD1 (5 bases). Trimming removed 2 bases from V and 6 bases from J, with 8 bases in between. The CDR3 contains 12 residues. Germline V gene data show CDR1 as WNHNN and CDR2 as SYGVQD (reference sequence). The chain's CDR3 is CASSEIRGEQYF. For the CDR3, the DNA is TGCGCCAGCAGTGAGATAAGGGGCGAGCAGTACTTC.

This chain connects TRBV6-5 to TRBJ1-4; TRBD1 matches at 9 bases. The V and J ends lost 0 bases and 8 bases, in that order; junction bases with no gene match: 4. This CDR3 is built from 15 residues. The germline CDR1 and CDR2 sequences are MNHEY and SVGAGI. The CDR3 loop reads CASSYSRTGDEKLFF. The CDR3, as DNA: TGTGCCAGCAGTTACTCGAGGACAGGGGACGAAAAACTGTTTTTT.

The CDR3 coding sequence is TGTGCCAGCAGCCCGGGACTATCTTTAACCGGGGAGCTGTTTTTT. It specifies CASSPGLSLTGELFF. This chain joins TRBV28 and TRBJ2-2; TRBD2 matches 7 bases. The CDR3 extends over 15 amino acids. Germline V gives CDR1 MDHEN, CDR2 SYDVKM. Germline trimming cut 6 bases from V and 5 bases from J; bases unmatched to any gene: 9. The full variable domain, its missing parts supplied by reference TRBV28 and TRBJ2-2, is DVKVTQSSRYLVKRTGEKVFLECVQDMDHENMFWYRQDPGLGLRLIYFSYDVKMKEKGDIPEGYSVSREKKERFSLILESASTNQTSMYLCASSPGLSLTGELFFGEGSRLTVL.

The V gene is TRBV11-2, the J gene TRBJ2-2; possible D gene TRBD2, 5 bases. Deletions cut 2 bases from V and 1 base from J, with 11 bases between. CDR3 length: 16 residues. CDR1 and CDR2 from the germline V gene are SGHAT and FQNNGV. The CDR3 DNA reads TGTGCCAGCAGCTTAACGCGGGCCGGGAACACCGGGGAGCTGTTTTTT. Protein: CASSLTRAGNTGELFF. The variable domain in full, with the rest retrieved from reference TRBV11-2 and TRBJ2-2, is EAGVAQSPRYKIIEKRQSVAFWCNPISGHATLYWYQQILGQGPKLLIQFQNNGVVDDSQLPKDRFSAERLKGVDSTLKIQPAKLEDSAVYLCASSLTRAGNTGELFFGEGSRLTVL.

The table lists this clone with a count of one. The rearrangement links TRBV27 to TRBJ2-2, with 9 bases that match TRBD1. V was clipped by 6 bases and J by 7 bases; unmatched bases: 9. CDR3 length equals 15 residues. Germline loops: CDR1 MNHEY, CDR2 SMNVEV (reference sequence). The CDR3 sequence is CASRPGQGSVGELFF. In DNA form, the CDR3 reads TGTGCCAGCAGGCCCGGACAGGGGAGTGTCGGGGAGCTGTTTTTT.

V and J are TRBV10-2 and TRBJ2-3; 7 nucleotides agree with TRBD2. V was clipped by 0 bases and J by 0 bases; unmatched bases: 6. Germline V gives CDR1 WSHSY, CDR2 SAAADI. The length of the CDR3 is 17 residues. The CDR3 is CASSESTQRGSTDTQYF. The CDR3 DNA reads TGCGCCAGCAGTGAGTCGACCCAGCGGGGTAGCACAGATACGCAGTATTTT.

This chain connects TRBV6-1 to TRBJ2-5; D is possibly TRBD2 (5 bases). The length of the CDR3 is 16 residues. With 3 bases removed from V and 5 bases from J, the gap between germline ends came to 19 bases. Germline V gene sequence: CDR1 MNHNS, CDR2 SASEGT. Written as DNA, the CDR3 is TGTGCCAGCAGTGACCTTTTACGGGCCTCGGGGGAGACCCAGTACTTC. Its translation is CASSDLLRASGETQYF.

V usage is TRBV11-2 and J usage is TRBJ2-7; D may be TRBD2 (5 bases). Trimming shortened V by 2 bases and J by 2 bases, and 13 bases separated the two germline ends. The germline V gene has CDR1 SGHAT and CDR2 FQNNGV. The CDR3 totals 15 residues. The CDR3 DNA is TGTGCCAGCAGCTTACAGCGGAACGGTCCCTACGAGCAGTACTTC. This codes for CASSLQRNGPYEQYF.

The V gene is TRBV19, the J gene TRBJ1-5; D ambiguous. Trimming pared 2 bases from V and 2 bases from J, leaving 13 bases between. This CDR3 spans 16 amino acids. Germline V gene lookup returns CDR1 LNHDA and CDR2 SQIVND (reference sequence). CDR3 in amino acids: CASSIPDFAGNQPQHF. The CDR3 DNA follows: TGTGCCAGTAGTATACCCGACTTCGCGGGCAATCAGCCCCAGCATTTT.

The chain uses TRBV12-2 and TRBJ2-1; TRBD2 reflects the table's D call only, with no check against the DNA. TRBV12-2 is a documented pseudogene. The CDR3 has 16 amino acids. The CDR3 region is CASRKGLAGRMDEQFF. CDR3 nucleotides: TGTGCAAGTCGCAAAGGACTAGCGGGAAGGATGGATGAGCAGTTCTTC.